This T cell receptor (beta chain) was sequenced in a study of beta chain features in type 1 diabetes. Study-level points and caveats: Here, the possible influence of HLA type (on TCRB rearrangement) remained unresolved.

CD45RO/CCR7/CD25/CD127/CD95/CD27 staining was used to isolate CD4+ naive, central memory, regulatory and stem cell-like memory cells by sorting. CDR1 and CDR2 from the germline V gene are SQVTM and ANQGSEA. CDR3 length equals 13 residues. The V end lost 4 bases, the J end lost 6 bases, and 15 bases lay between the germline ends. Since all of the isolated RNA was reverse transcribed, expressed TCRB transcripts were what got sequenced. TCRdb keeps only in-frame clones here, not all; method: immunoSEQ multiplex PCR. The data hold some 410,000 clones, with approximately 15% observed a single time. A note on this clone: Its antigen is not identified.

The chain carries TRBV29-1 and TRBJ1-2, with D perhaps TRBD1 (6 bases). The sequencing sample was made of naive CD4+ T cells from blood. The TCR sequence derives from a man younger than 40 in good health. CDR3 nucleotide sequence: TGCAGCGTTGGGTCCAGGGGAAGGCATGGCTACACCTTC. Its protein is CSVGSRGRHGYTF.